The entry below gives a single TCR beta chain sequence along with its context. Authors' analysis steps: Amplified reference gene primers provided the basis for estimating nucleated cell counts. TCRdb's table, derived via immunoSEQ multiplex PCR, lists solely in-frame clones and lacks some. That table is the source of V, J and clone size, and D and trimming were worked out from the DNA. The table includes around 70,000 clones, more than 75% detected once. The sample belongs to a study of blood T cell repertoires in COVID-19. Across the whole study: Researchers got acute and convalescent COVID-19 samples from the United States, Italy and Spain. Nucleic acid was either cDNA or gDNA, and it came from T cells, B-cell-depleted T cells, or PBMCs.

CDR1 SEHNR and CDR2 FQNEAQ come from the germline V gene (reference sequence). The CDR3 covers 14 residues. The ends were cut back, 0 bases at V and 4 bases at J, with 9 bases in the middle. Material for sequencing was peripheral blood. The chain couples TRBV7-9 to TRBJ2-5; tentative D call: TRBD1 (5 bases). This TCR came from a man in his forties or fifties with acute or convalescent COVID-19. CDR3 region: CASSLAAQGETQYF. CDR3 nucleotide sequence: TGTGCCAGCAGCTTAGCGGCGCAGGGAGAGACCCAGTACTTC.